A single sample gave rise to the 17 T cell receptor beta chains below, sequenced in a study of T cells in Graves' hyperthyroidism and ophthalmopathy. The source material, RNA transcripts, was used to amplify TCR beta CDR3 regions. The HTBI primer set drove a first-round RT-PCR of the TCR CDR3. One entry per CDR3 protein results from TCRdb running MiXCR on the multiplex PCR reads. The table includes nearly 600,000 distinct CDR3 sequences, about 15% detected once. Source material: blood. These receptors were obtained from a woman in her twenties or thirties with Graves' hyperthyroidism that later progressed to Graves' ophthalmopathy.

This clonotype was observed at least ten times. CDR3 DNA: TGCGCCAGCAGCTCAGGCCCCGGGACAGGCTACGAGCAGTACTTC. This gives the protein CASSSGPGTGYEQYF. The genes are TRBV5-1 and TRBJ2-7; 8 nucleotides line up with TRBD1. Losses at the gene ends were 3 bases for V and 3 bases for J; bases not matched to a gene: 8. Germline V lookup: CDR1 SGHRS, CDR2 YFSETQ. This CDR3 comprises 15 residues.

In its sample, this clonotype was seen a few times. A read error may produce the germline difference seen at one junction end. The V and J genes are TRBV10-1 and TRBJ1-2, with D perhaps TRBD1 (6 bases). The germline CDR1 and CDR2 sequences are WNHNN and SYGVQD (reference sequence). This CDR3 has 17 amino acids. The CDR3 region has the DNA TGCGCCGGCAGTGAGATGGACAGCCCGATAAACCACTATGGCTACACCTTC. Its protein is CAGSEMDSPINHYGYTF.

This chain uses TRBV19 with TRBJ2-4; 10 bases are a match to TRBD2. The germline CDR1 and CDR2 sequences are LNHDA and SQIVND (reference sequence). Trimming cost V 4 bases and J 0 bases; bases outside gene matches: 3. There are 16 residues in the CDR3. The CDR3 sequence is CASSTGLAVAKNIQYF. In DNA form, the CDR3 reads TGTGCCAGTAGTACCGGACTAGCGGTAGCCAAAAACATTCAGTACTTC.

This clonotype was detected a few times. The CDR3 DNA reads TGTGCCAGCTCACCTAGTACTAGCGGGAGTGAGACCCAGTACTTC. Protein: CASSPSTSGSETQYF. The chain couples TRBV18 to TRBJ2-5, with 11 bases aligning to TRBD2. This CDR3 contains 15 residues. Germline lookup yields CDR1 KGHSH and CDR2 LQKENI. The junction had 5 bases not matched to a gene; V was cut back by 3 bases and J by 5 bases.

This clonotype occurred a few times. This rearrangement joins TRBV11-3 to TRBJ1-3; 7 bases align to TRBD1. V dropped 3 bases and J dropped 4; count of bases not matched to a gene: 6. CDR1 and CDR2 from the germline V gene are SGHNT and YENEEA. This CDR3 has 15 amino acids. CDR3 residues: CASSFFGTEGNTIYF. The CDR3 nucleotides are TGTGCCAGCAGCTTTTTCGGGACAGAAGGAAACACCATATATTTT.

As to this clonotype: Because the CDR3 is missing its conserved closing phenylalanine or tryptophan, this is likely a read error. The chain links TRBV6-2 or TRBV6-3 to TRBJ2-5; D is undetermined. This CDR3 region has 15 residues. Deletions cut 2 bases from V and 5 bases from J, with 15 bases between. Germline CDR1 is MNHEY and CDR2 is SVGEGT. CDR3 sequence: CASSYPEQMRETQYV. The CDR3 coding sequence is TGTGCCAGCAGTTACCCAGAACAGATGAGGGAGACCCAGTACGTC.

This clonotype has a count of ten or more. As DNA, the CDR3 is TGCGCCAGCAGCTTGGCGGCTAGCGGGAGAGAGCAGTTCTTC. Translated: CASSLAASGREQFF. The chain joins TRBV5-1 to TRBJ2-1; 10 nucleotides line up with TRBD2. The germline V gene has CDR1 SGHRS and CDR2 YFSETQ. CDR3 length equals 14 residues. The junction had 4 bases not matched to a gene; V was cut back by 0 bases and J by 10 bases.

The V and J genes are TRBV20-1 and TRBJ2-7; 8 bases are a match to TRBD2. The germline CDR1 and CDR2 sequences are DFQATT and SNEGSKA (reference sequence). The CDR3 has 15 residues. V lost 6 bases to trimming and J lost 1 base; unmatched junction nucleotides: 11. The CDR3 DNA reads TGCAGTGCCGCACCAGGTAGCGGGAATTCCTACGAGCAGTACTTC. Its translation: CSAAPGSGNSYEQYF.

The chain combines TRBV27 with TRBJ1-5; 7 nucleotides match TRBD1. The CDR3 runs to 15 residues. V was clipped by 6 bases and J by 4 bases; unmatched bases: 9. Per the germline V gene, CDR1 is MNHEY and CDR2 is SMNVEV (reference sequence). The CDR3 DNA follows: TGTGCCAGCAGACTGATGACAGGGCTGAATCAGCCCCAGCATTTT. Amino acid sequence: CASRLMTGLNQPQHF.

The gene calls are TRBV3-1 and TRBJ1-1, with D perhaps TRBD1 (6 bases). Germline V gene data show CDR1 as LGHDT and CDR2 as YNNKEL (reference sequence). V dropped 4 bases and J dropped 1 base, with 13 bases sitting between them. This CDR3 comprises 15 residues. The CDR3 bases are TGTGCCAGCAGCCGGGGGCGCCCCCAGAACACTGAAGCTTTCTTT. Residues: CASSRGRPQNTEAFF. Filled out from reference TRBV3-1 and TRBJ1-1, the complete variable domain reads DTAVSQTPKYLVTQMGNDKSIKCEQNLGHDTMYWYKQDSKKFLKIMFSYNNKELIINETVPNRFSPKSPDKAHLNLHINSLELGDSAVYFCASSRGRPQNTEAFFGQGTRLTVV.

This clonotype was recorded at least ten times. The rearrangement links TRBV27 to TRBJ1-1; 7 bases match TRBD1. Germline loops: CDR1 MNHEY, CDR2 SMNVEV (reference sequence). V was pared by 4 bases and J by 5 bases, with 10 bases of the junction left unmatched. The CDR3 has 15 amino acids. The CDR3 DNA reads as TGTGCCAGCAGTTCCACGGCACAGGGGATAACTGAAGCTTTCTTT. Protein sequence: CASSSTAQGITEAFF.

This clonotype was seen at least ten times. The chain joins TRBV24-1 to TRBJ1-1, with D hard to call. The V gene lost 9 bases and the J gene lost 3 bases, with 13 bases spanning the gap. The V gene's germline CDR1 is KGHDR and CDR2 SFDVKD. This CDR3 spans 13 amino acids. The DNA of the CDR3 is TGTGCCACCCCCGCCCGGACGGACACTGAAGCTTTCTTT. Amino acids: CATPARTDTEAFF.

This clonotype was observed many times. J is TRBJ1-4 and V is TRBV7-9; 7 nucleotides match TRBD1. V trimming: 4 bases; J trimming: 4 bases; junction bases outside the gene matches: 6. CDR1 is SEHNR, CDR2 FQNEAQ, per germline (reference sequence). CDR3 length: 15 amino acids. This CDR3 reads CASSSATGHNEKLFF. CDR3 bases: TGTGCCAGCAGCTCTGCGACAGGGCATAATGAAAAACTGTTTTTT.

This chain uses TRBV25-1 with TRBJ1-6, with D possibly matching TRBD1 (5 bases). There are 13 residues in the CDR3. CDR1 is MGHDK, CDR2 SYGVNS, per germline. V lost 6 bases, J lost 5 bases, and 8 bases lay in between. CDR3 protein: CASRQVDNSPLHF. CDR3 DNA sequence: TGTGCCAGCAGACAGGTCGATAATTCACCCCTCCACTTT.

In this sample, this clonotype turned up a few times. The chain couples TRBV29-1 to TRBJ2-5; D is unresolved. CDR3 size: 11 residues. Trimming stripped 7 bases from V and 5 bases from J, with 11 bases between. Per germline, CDR1 SQVTM and CDR2 ANQGSEA. In DNA form, the CDR3 reads TGCAGCGCCGTGGGTTGGGAGACCCAGTACTTC. Its translation is CSAVGWETQYF.

The table lists this clonotype with a few counts. This chain links TRBV11-2 with TRBJ2-1; no definite D call. The germline V gene has CDR1 SGHAT and CDR2 FQNNGV. V lost 5 bases and J 6 bases, leaving 8 bases between the germline ends. The CDR3 extends over 12 amino acids. The DNA for the CDR3 is TGTGCCAGCAGCCGCTTCACCAATGAGCAGTTCTTC. Protein: CASSRFTNEQFF.

Ten or more counts support this clonotype. The chain combines TRBV11-3 with TRBJ1-2, with D uncertain. Trimming removed 5 bases at V and 3 bases at J, with 19 bases between. This CDR3 is built from 16 residues. CDR1 SGHNT and CDR2 YENEEA come from the germline V gene. The CDR3 loop is CASSPRFRVRDYGYTF. The CDR3 DNA follows: TGTGCCAGCAGCCCCCGGTTTAGGGTGCGCGACTATGGCTACACCTTC.